Following are 27 T cell receptor beta chains from one sample sequenced in a study of T cell responses to AZD1222 COVID-19 vaccine. Measured with immunoSEQ multiplex PCR; TCRdb has only the in-frame clones, and not every one. The table lists 110,000 to 150,000 clones, approximately 90% of them singletons. The sample here was peripheral blood, taken on day 0 of AZD1222 vaccination. The origin of the receptors is an adult in good health.

This clone was counted between two and nine times. This chain connects TRBV9 to TRBJ1-2; D may be TRBD1 (6 bases). CDR1 SGDLS and CDR2 YYNGEE come from the germline V gene. The CDR3 runs to 13 residues. The ends were cut back, 0 bases at V and 4 bases at J, with 7 bases in the middle. The CDR3 DNA sequence: TGTGCCAGCAGCGTAGAACAGGGCTATGGCTACACCTTC. It translates to CASSVEQGYGYTF.

CDR3 sequence (DNA): TGTGCCAGCAAAACTTCGACAGGGCCCTACGAGCAGTACTTC. Translation gives CASKTSTGPYEQYF. The chain uses TRBV5-4 and TRBJ2-7; 7 nucleotides match TRBD1. The junction had 8 bases not matched to a gene; V was cut back by 6 bases and J by 2 bases. CDR3 length: 14 amino acids. CDR1 SGHNT and CDR2 YYREEE come from the germline V gene (reference sequence).

V is TRBV6-5 and J is TRBJ1-4; TRBD1 might be the D (6 bases). Germline assignment: CDR1 MNHEY and CDR2 SVGAGI. The CDR3 sequence is 14 residues long. Deletions cut 5 bases from V and 7 bases from J, with 14 bases between. In DNA form, the CDR3 reads TGTGCCAGCAGTCGCCACAGGGACGCTGAAAAACTGTTTTTT. It encodes CASSRHRDAEKLFF.

This chain links TRBV24-1 with TRBJ2-3; 11 bases line up with TRBD2. This CDR3 spans 15 amino acids. Losses at the gene ends were 4 bases for V and 5 bases for J; bases not matched to a gene: 4. CDR1 is KGHDR and CDR2 is SFDVKD in the germline V gene. This CDR3 is CATSDTGTSGDTQYF. As DNA, the CDR3 is TGTGCCACCAGTGACACCGGGACTAGCGGAGATACGCAGTATTTT.

The chain couples TRBV7-2 to TRBJ2-1, with D possibly matching TRBD2 (5 bases). The ends were cut back, 2 bases at V and 6 bases at J, with 11 bases in the middle. The CDR3 contains 14 residues. The germline V gene encodes CDR1 SGHTA and CDR2 FQGNSA. CDR3 in DNA: TGTGCCAGCAGCTTAACACTAGTGGGCAATGAGCAGTTCTTC. Protein sequence: CASSLTLVGNEQFF.

The chain links TRBV29-1 to TRBJ1-2, with D possibly being TRBD1 (5 bases). Germline loops: CDR1 SQVTM, CDR2 ANQGSEA. The CDR3 loop spans 11 amino acids. Trimming pared 7 bases from V and 7 bases from J, leaving 13 bases between. CDR3 DNA: TGCAGCGCGCGGGGCGGCGGTGGCTACACCTTC. Amino acids: CSARGGGGYTF.

This chain connects TRBV7-9 to TRBJ1-2; 7 bases are a match to TRBD1. CDR3 length: 13 amino acids. Germline V gene lookup returns CDR1 SEHNR and CDR2 FQNEAQ (reference sequence). V lost 0 bases, J lost 7 bases, and 2 bases stayed unmatched. This chain's CDR3 is CASSLAGGTGYTF. The CDR3 DNA reads TGTGCCAGCAGCTTAGCAGGGGGCACTGGCTACACCTTC. Together with reference TRBV7-9 and TRBJ1-2, the CDR3 gives the full variable domain: DTGVSQNPRHKITKRGQNVTFRCDPISEHNRLYWYRQTLGQGPEFLTYFQNEAQLEKSRLLSDRFSAERPKGSFSTLEIQRTEQGDSAMYLCASSLAGGTGYTFGSGTRLTVV.

This chain joins TRBV18 and TRBJ1-6, with a tentative D call TRBD1 (5 bases). The CDR3 runs 15 residues. Looked up from germline, CDR1 is KGHSH and CDR2 is LQKENI. V was shortened by 5 bases and J by 4 bases, with 12 bases between the two germline ends. In DNA form, the CDR3 reads TGTGCCAGCTCATACGACGGGACGTATAATTCACCCCTCCACTTT. Amino acid sequence: CASSYDGTYNSPLHF.

This CDR3 reads CAIMDSNYNEQFF. The CDR3 DNA reads TGTGCCATCATGGACAGCAATTACAATGAGCAGTTCTTC. The genes are TRBV10-3 and TRBJ2-1; a weak D match, TRBD1 (6 bases). The CDR3 is made up of 13 amino acids. Germline CDR1 is ENHRY and CDR2 is SYGVKD. The V end was cut by 7 bases, the J end by 4 bases, with 11 bases between.

The V and J genes are TRBV3-1 (or the pseudogene TRBV3-2) and TRBJ2-1, with 7 bases fitting TRBD2. The V segment lost 4 bases and the J segment 5 bases; nucleotides outside the gene matches: 11. CDR1 is LGHDT, CDR2 YNNKEL, per germline (reference sequence). CDR3 length equals 16 residues. The CDR3: CASSPLDGGSNNEQFF. The DNA of the CDR3 is TGTGCCAGCAGCCCCCTTGACGGGGGGTCTAACAATGAGCAGTTCTTC.

The chain links TRBV18 to TRBJ1-1; 10 bases are a match to TRBD1. The CDR3 totals 17 residues. After removal of 3 bases from V and 0 bases from J, the junction contained 7 bases not matched to a gene. Germline values: CDR1 KGHSH, CDR2 LQKENI. The CDR3 spells CASSPGQGSGVNTEAFF. DNA for the CDR3: TGTGCCAGCTCACCGGGACAGGGGTCGGGGGTGAACACTGAAGCTTTCTTT.

CDR3 DNA: TGTGCCAGCAGCCCAACACTGGACGAGCAGTACTTC. It encodes CASSPTLDEQYF. The chain couples TRBV14 to TRBJ2-7, with D unresolved. This CDR3 has 12 residues. Germline loops: CDR1 SGHDN, CDR2 FVKESK. V lost 4 bases and J 5 bases, leaving 9 bases between the germline ends.

The chain joins TRBV7-3 to TRBJ2-5; TRBD2 aligns across 7 bases. Unmatched junction bases numbered 5, after V lost 0 bases and J lost 1 base. The CDR3 is 16 residues long. From germline, CDR1 is SGHTA and CDR2 FQGTGA. CDR3 amino acids: CASSLTPSGAQETQYF. The CDR3 DNA reads as TGTGCCAGCAGCTTAACCCCGAGCGGGGCCCAAGAGACCCAGTACTTC.

V gene TRBV28 combines with J gene TRBJ2-3; no firm D call. Trimming removed 0 bases at V and 0 bases at J, with 7 bases between. The CDR3 consists of 15 residues. CDR1 and CDR2 from the germline V gene are MDHEN and SYDVKM. CDR3 nucleotide sequence: TGTGCCAGCAGTTTATGGGCAGGTAGCACAGATACGCAGTATTTT. As protein: CASSLWAGSTDTQYF.

This rearrangement joins TRBV5-6 to TRBJ1-2; D possibly corresponds to TRBD1 (6 bases). Germline V gene lookup returns CDR1 SGHDT and CDR2 YYEEEE. Trimming shortened V by 4 bases and J by 8 bases, and 15 bases separated the two germline ends. The CDR3 is 13 amino acids. Here the CDR3 DNA reads TGTGCCAGCAGCCTGACGACAGGTAGGGGCTACACCTTC. It translates to CASSLTTGRGYTF.

The chain recombines TRBV7-9 with TRBJ2-7, with TRBD2 matching over 11 bases. The V gene's germline CDR1 is SEHNR and CDR2 FQNEAQ (reference sequence). Trimming took 6 bases from V and 3 from J; bases not matched to a gene: 7. This CDR3 spans 15 amino acids. CDR3 protein: CASSSRLAGYYEQYF. DNA of the CDR3: TGTGCCAGCAGTTCCCGACTAGCGGGGTACTACGAGCAGTACTTC. Complete variable domain (other parts from reference TRBV7-9 and TRBJ2-7): DTGVSQNPRHKITKRGQNVTFRCDPISEHNRLYWYRQTLGQGPEFLTYFQNEAQLEKSRLLSDRFSAERPKGSFSTLEIQRTEQGDSAMYLCASSSRLAGYYEQYFGPGTRLTVT.

The chain employs TRBV4-1 and TRBJ1-5; 8 bases are a match to TRBD1. The V gene's germline CDR1 is MGHRA and CDR2 YSYEKL. V was pared by 1 base and J by 3 bases, with 5 bases of the junction left unmatched. This CDR3 contains 16 residues. CDR3 in amino acids: CASSQGQGISNQPQHF. CDR3 DNA sequence: TGCGCCAGCAGCCAAGGACAGGGGATTTCCAATCAGCCCCAGCATTTT.

The chain is built from TRBV9 and TRBJ2-5; possibly TRBD1 for D (6 bases). The CDR3 sequence is 15 residues long. V gave up 3 bases and J gave up 5 bases, with 17 bases separating them. Per germline, CDR1 SGDLS and CDR2 YYNGEE. The CDR3 here is CASSEGESGRETQYF. As DNA, the CDR3 is TGTGCCAGCAGCGAGGGGGAGTCGGGGCGGGAGACCCAGTACTTC.

This clone was detected once. The genes are TRBV7-2 and TRBJ2-7, with D unresolved. From germline, CDR1 is SGHTA and CDR2 FQGNSA. The CDR3 loop spans 13 amino acids. V lost 1 base and J lost 6, with 10 bases in between. This CDR3 is CASSLERLGEQYF. The CDR3 nucleotides are TGTGCCAGCAGCTTAGAGAGGCTCGGCGAGCAGTACTTC.

The chain couples TRBV7-3 to TRBJ1-1; no clear D. The CDR3 contains 13 residues. Trimming shortened V by 5 bases and J by 8 bases, and 15 bases separated the two germline ends. Germline assignment: CDR1 SGHTA and CDR2 FQGTGA. The DNA for the CDR3 is TGTGCCAGCAGCCAGGCCGGGAAAGAAGAAGCTTTCTTT. It translates to CASSQAGKEEAFF.

A few counts support this clone. The J gene is TRBJ1-1, the V gene TRBV15, with D maybe TRBD1 (6 bases). The CDR3 contains 16 residues. CDR1 and CDR2 (germline): LNHNV, YYDKDF (reference sequence). The V gene lost 5 bases and the J gene lost 1 base, with 17 bases spanning the gap. As DNA, the CDR3 is TGTGCCACCAGCTTCCAACGACAGGCAGGGAACACTGAAGCTTTCTTT. This encodes CATSFQRQAGNTEAFF.

The sample holds one count of this clone. V gene TRBV4-3 combines with J gene TRBJ2-3; D gene ambiguous. Deletions cut 0 bases from V and 11 bases from J, with 12 bases between. Germline V gene data show CDR1 as LGHNA and CDR2 as YSLEER. The CDR3 length is 13 residues. The CDR3 coding sequence is TGCGCCAGCAGCCAAGAAACCCGAAGAGTGCAGTATTTT. It translates to CASSQETRRVQYF.

The CDR3 loop reads CAIALGESSYNEQFF. The CDR3 DNA is TGTGCCATCGCGCTTGGAGAGAGCTCCTACAATGAGCAGTTCTTC. V gene TRBV2 combines with J gene TRBJ2-1; D not resolved. This CDR3 region has 15 residues. Trimming cost V 10 bases and J 0 bases, with 16 bases left between them. In germline, CDR1 is SNHLY, CDR2 FYNNEI. The full variable domain, in which reference TRBV2 and TRBJ2-1 provide the parts outside the CDR3, is EPEVTQTPSHQVTQMGQEVILRCVPISNHLYFYWYRQILGQKVEFLVSFYNNEISEKSEIFDDQFSVERPDGSNFTLKIRSTKLEDSAMYFCAIALGESSYNEQFFGPGTRLTVL.

V usage is TRBV3-1 (or the pseudogene TRBV3-2) and J usage is TRBJ1-1; a possible D gene is TRBD1 (5 bases). The CDR3 spans 15 residues. The V end was cut by 2 bases, the J end by 0 bases, with 10 bases between. CDR1 and CDR2 from the germline V gene are LGHDT and YNNKEL (reference sequence). The CDR3: CASSQTGTMNTEAFF. CDR3 sequence (DNA): TGTGCCAGCAGCCAAACCGGGACGATGAACACTGAAGCTTTCTTT.

This clone occurred once. The chain is built from TRBV11-2 and TRBJ1-5; 7 nucleotides line up with TRBD1. With V trimmed by 5 bases and J by 4 bases, 2 bases remained unmatched. CDR1 and CDR2 from the germline V gene are SGHAT and FQNNGV. The length of the CDR3 is 13 residues. CDR3 residues: CASSIQGNQPQHF. The CDR3 nucleotides read TGTGCCAGCAGCATACAGGGGAATCAGCCCCAGCATTTT. The entire variable domain, with the rest obtained from reference TRBV11-2 and TRBJ1-5, is as follows: EAGVAQSPRYKIIEKRQSVAFWCNPISGHATLYWYQQILGQGPKLLIQFQNNGVVDDSQLPKDRFSAERLKGVDSTLKIQPAKLEDSAVYLCASSIQGNQPQHFGDGTRLSIL.

The gene calls are TRBV5-1 and TRBJ1-3, with D possibly matching TRBD1 (6 bases). Trimming took off 0 bases at V and 4 bases at J, with 11 bases between the two ends. This CDR3 is built from 15 residues. Germline V lookup: CDR1 SGHRS, CDR2 YFSETQ. The CDR3 nucleotides read TGCGCCAGCAGCTTGGGGCTCGGGGGCGGAAACACCATATATTTT. It codes for CASSLGLGGGNTIYF.

The rearrangement links TRBV5-1 to TRBJ1-4, with 8 nucleotides matching TRBD1. This CDR3 comprises 15 residues. Germline CDR1 SGHRS, CDR2 YFSETQ. V shed 4 bases, J shed 5 bases, and the junction held 7 bases outside the gene matches. The chain's CDR3 is CASSQGAMGNEKLFF. CDR3 nucleotide sequence: TGCGCCAGCAGCCAGGGGGCGATGGGAAATGAAAAACTGTTTTTT.